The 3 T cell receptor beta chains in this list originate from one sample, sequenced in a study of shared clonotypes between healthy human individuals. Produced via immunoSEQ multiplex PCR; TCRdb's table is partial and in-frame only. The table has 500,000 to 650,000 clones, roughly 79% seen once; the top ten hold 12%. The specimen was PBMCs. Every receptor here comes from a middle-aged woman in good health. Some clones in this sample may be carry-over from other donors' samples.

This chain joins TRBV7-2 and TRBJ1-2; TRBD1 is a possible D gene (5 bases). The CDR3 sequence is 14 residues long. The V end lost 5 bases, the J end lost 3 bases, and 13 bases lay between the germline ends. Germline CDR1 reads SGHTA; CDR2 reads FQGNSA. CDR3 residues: CASSQAGPYYGYTF. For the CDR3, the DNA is TGTGCCAGCAGCCAAGCGGGACCGTACTATGGCTACACCTTC.

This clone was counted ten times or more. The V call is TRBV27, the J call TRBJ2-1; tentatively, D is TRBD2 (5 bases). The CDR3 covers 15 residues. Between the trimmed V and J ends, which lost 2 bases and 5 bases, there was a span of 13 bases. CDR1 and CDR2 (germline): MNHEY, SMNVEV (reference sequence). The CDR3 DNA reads TGTGCCAGCAGTTTAGGGTCGTCGCGGGACAATGAGCAGTTCTTC. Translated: CASSLGSSRDNEQFF.

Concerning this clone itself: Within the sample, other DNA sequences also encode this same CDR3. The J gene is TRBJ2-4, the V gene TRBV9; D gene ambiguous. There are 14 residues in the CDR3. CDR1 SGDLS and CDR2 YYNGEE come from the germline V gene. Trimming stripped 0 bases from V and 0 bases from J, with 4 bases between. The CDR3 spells CASSVDLAKNIQYF. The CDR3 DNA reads TGTGCCAGCAGCGTAGACCTAGCCAAAAACATTCAGTACTTC.